These 13 T cell receptor beta chains were all obtained from the same sample, sequenced in a study of T cell clonality in common variable immunodeficiency. The assay was immunoSEQ multiplex PCR, and TCRdb's table has in-frame clones only and misses some. The sample yields around 60,000 clones, without any singletons. Source material: peripheral blood mononuclear cells. The receptors shown here come from a person aged 18-70 years in good health.

This clone was observed at least ten times. The read ends 3 residues before the CDR3 terminus; that terminus is restored from the germline J gene. The chain joins TRBV9 to TRBJ2-7; D is possibly TRBD2 (6 bases). V was cut by 0 bases and J by 4 bases, with 14 bases left in between. The CDR3 covers 15 residues. Germline V CDR1 and CDR2: SGDLS, YYNGEE. CDR3 bases read: TGTGCCAGCAGCGTAGGCGGGGCAGATTCTTACGAG. Residues: CASSVGGADSYE. The CDR3, in full, reads CASSVGGADSYEQYF.

This clone was seen at least ten times. The read terminates 3 residues ahead of where the CDR3 ends, so the germline J gene completes it. V usage is TRBV27 and J usage is TRBJ1-1, with D unclear. Germline values: CDR1 MNHEY, CDR2 SMNVEV (reference sequence). The CDR3 runs 13 residues. V was shortened by 6 bases and J by 3 bases, with 11 bases between the two germline ends. CDR3 loop: CASRQWQDTEAFF. CDR3 bases read: TGTGCCAGCAGGCAGTGGCAGGACACTGAA.

This clone was found many times. The missing CDR3 end, 3 residues past where the read stops, is filled in from the germline J gene. This chain joins TRBV7-9 and TRBJ2-1, with 9 nucleotides matching TRBD2. In germline, CDR1 is SEHNR, CDR2 FQNEAQ (reference sequence). The CDR3 totals 15 residues. The J segment lost 4 bases and the V segment lost 8 bases, leaving 9 bases of the junction unmatched. The CDR3 spells CASVSGGVGYNEQFF. The covered CDR3 bases are TGTGCCAGCGTTAGCGGGGGAGTTGGGTACAATGAG.

In the case of this clone: The read halts 3 residues ahead of the CDR3 end, with the missing end drawn from the germline J gene. This chain links TRBV19 with TRBJ1-3, with D possibly TRBD1 on 5 matching bases. The CDR3 consists of 15 residues. Germline CDR1 and CDR2: LNHDA and SQIVND (reference sequence). Trimming removed 3 bases from V and 0 bases from J, with 9 bases in between. CDR3 loop: CASSIGDFSGNTIYF. The part of the CDR3 DNA that was read is TGTGCCAGTAGTATCGGGGACTTCTCTGGAAACACC.

The sample holds many counts of this clone. The CDR3 end falls 3 residues outside the read, so it is completed with the germline J gene. This chain links TRBV7-8 with TRBJ1-1, with D perhaps TRBD1 (6 bases). Trimming cost V 1 base and J 6 bases, with 9 bases left between them. The CDR3 spans 13 residues. In germline, CDR1 is SGHVS, CDR2 FQNEAQ. The sequenced CDR3 bases are TGTGCCAGCAGCTTAGACAGGGACGCTGAA. Its translation: CASSLDRDAE. The entire CDR3 sequence reads CASSLDRDAEAFF.

This clone has ten or more counts. This CDR3 is CSVEGLAAGAGELFF. The part of the CDR3 DNA that was read is TGCAGCGTTGAAGGCCTAGCGGCGGGGGCCGGGGAG. V and J are TRBV29-1 and TRBJ2-2, with 7 bases lining up with TRBD2. Read sequence stops 3 residues before the CDR3 end, and the germline J gene provides the missing end. The CDR3 length is 15 residues. The germline V gene encodes CDR1 SQVTM and CDR2 ANQGSEA. Unmatched junction bases numbered 8, after V lost 1 base and J lost 6 bases.

This clone has at least ten counts. The sequence runs out 3 residues before the end of the CDR3; the remainder is reconstructed from the germline J gene. The chain has TRBV5-6 and TRBJ2-5, with TRBD2 matching 8 bases. The ends lost 3 bases at V and 4 bases at J; junction bases unmatched: 2. CDR1 and CDR2 from the germline V gene are SGHDT and YYEEEE. The CDR3 sequence is 13 residues long. CDR3 residues: CASSSLAGETQYF. The sequenced part of the CDR3 DNA is TGTGCCAGCAGCTCGCTAGCGGGAGAGACC.

This clone has a handful of counts. The sequence runs out 3 residues before the end of the CDR3; the remainder is reconstructed from the germline J gene. J is TRBJ2-1 and V is TRBV7-2, with 14 positions matching TRBD2. Germline lookup yields CDR1 SGHTA and CDR2 FQGNSA. This CDR3 region has 15 residues. V lost 5 bases to trimming and J lost 6 bases; unmatched junction nucleotides: 3. CDR3 sequence: CASSRGLAGVNEQFF. Partial CDR3 DNA: TGTGCCAGCAGCAGGGGACTAGCGGGAGTCAATGAG.

This clone was seen ten or more times. Read sequence stops 3 residues before the CDR3 end, and the germline J gene provides the missing end. The rearrangement uses TRBV7-9 and TRBJ2-7; TRBD1 agrees at 8 bases. The CDR3 runs to 13 residues. Germline V CDR1 and CDR2: SEHNR, FQNEAQ (reference sequence). With V trimmed by 11 bases and J by 3 bases, 9 bases remained unmatched. The part of the CDR3 DNA that was read is TGTGCCTCCCAGGGGGCCCCGTTCTACGAG. As protein: CASQGAPFYE. The complete CDR3 protein is CASQGAPFYEQYF.

This clone was counted at least ten times. The CDR3 is cut off 3 residues early in the read; its end comes from the germline J gene. The V and J genes are TRBV5-1 and TRBJ1-1; possibly TRBD1 for D (5 bases). CDR3 length: 16 amino acids. The germline V and J ends were trimmed by 0 bases and 1 base, with 13 bases remaining between them. The germline CDR1 and CDR2 sequences are SGHRS and YFSETQ. Partial CDR3 DNA: TGCGCCAGCAGCTTGGATGGGGCAGGATGGAACACTGAA. The encoded protein is CASSLDGAGWNTE. The whole CDR3 protein is CASSLDGAGWNTEAFF. Using reference TRBV5-1 and TRBJ1-1 for the parts outside the CDR3, the full variable domain is KAGVTQTPRYLIKTRGQQVTLSCSPISGHRSVSWYQQTPGQGLQFLFEYFSETQRNKGNFPGRFSGRQFSNSRSEMNVSTLELGDSALYLCASSLDGAGWNTEAFFGQGTRLTVV.

This clone was counted ten times or more. The CDR3 goes on 3 residues after the read ends, and that part is filled in from the germline J gene. The V gene is TRBV14, the J gene TRBJ1-6; D is unclear. Trimming took off 0 bases at V and 3 bases at J, with 9 bases between the two ends. The germline V gene encodes CDR1 SGHDN and CDR2 FVKESK. The CDR3 has 16 amino acids. The CDR3 DNA, read in part, is TGTGCCAGCAGCCAAGAGCGAAGCCTCTATAATTCACCC. This translates into CASSQERSLYNSP. From start to end, the CDR3 is CASSQERSLYNSPLHF.

This clone was observed many times. The read halts 3 residues ahead of the CDR3 end, with the missing end drawn from the germline J gene. The chain employs TRBV7-8 and TRBJ1-5, with a possible D match to TRBD1 (6 bases). Per the germline V gene, CDR1 is SGHVS and CDR2 is FQNEAQ. This CDR3 contains 15 residues. V was cut by 2 bases and J by 5 bases, with 13 bases left in between. Partial CDR3 DNA: TGTGCCAGCAGCTTACGGAGCAGGGGTGATCAGCCC. It codes for CASSLRSRGDQP. The full CDR3 is CASSLRSRGDQPQHF. Using reference TRBV7-8 and TRBJ1-5 for the parts outside the CDR3, the full variable domain is GAGVSQSPRYKVAKRGQDVALRCDPISGHVSLFWYQQALGQGPEFLTYFQNEAQLDKSGLPSDRFFAERPEGSVSTLKIQRTQQEDSAVYLCASSLRSRGDQPQHFGDGTRLSIL.

This clone was counted many times. The read ends 3 residues shy of where the CDR3 ends; the end is completed using the germline J gene. The chain carries TRBV2 and TRBJ1-4, with a possible D match to TRBD1 (5 bases). Germline V gene sequence: CDR1 SNHLY, CDR2 FYNNEI. The V end lost 5 bases, the J end lost 7 bases, and 14 bases lay between the germline ends. The CDR3 sequence is 14 residues long. The CDR3 sequence: CASSLGGGSEKLFF. The sequenced CDR3 bases are TGTGCCAGCAGTCTCGGGGGGGGGAGTGAAAAA.